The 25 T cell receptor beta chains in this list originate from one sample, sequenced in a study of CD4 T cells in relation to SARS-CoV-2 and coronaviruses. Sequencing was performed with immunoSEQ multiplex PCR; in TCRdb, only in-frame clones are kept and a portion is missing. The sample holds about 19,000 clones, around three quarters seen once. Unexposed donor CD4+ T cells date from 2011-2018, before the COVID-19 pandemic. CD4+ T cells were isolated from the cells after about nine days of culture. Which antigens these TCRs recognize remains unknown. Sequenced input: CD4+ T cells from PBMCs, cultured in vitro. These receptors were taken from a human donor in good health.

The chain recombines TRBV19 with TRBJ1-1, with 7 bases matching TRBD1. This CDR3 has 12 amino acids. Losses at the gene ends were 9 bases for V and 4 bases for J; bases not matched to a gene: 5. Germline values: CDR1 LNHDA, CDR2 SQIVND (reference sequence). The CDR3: CASRGQATEAFF. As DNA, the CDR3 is TGTGCCAGCCGCGGACAGGCCACTGAAGCTTTCTTT.

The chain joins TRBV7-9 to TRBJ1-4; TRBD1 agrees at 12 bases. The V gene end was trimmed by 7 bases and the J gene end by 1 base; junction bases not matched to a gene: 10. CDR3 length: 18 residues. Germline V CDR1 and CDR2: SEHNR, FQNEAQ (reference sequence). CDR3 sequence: CASTSGTGGGRTNEKLFF. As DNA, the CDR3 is TGTGCCAGCACCTCCGGGACAGGGGGCGGTAGAACTAATGAAAAACTGTTTTTT.

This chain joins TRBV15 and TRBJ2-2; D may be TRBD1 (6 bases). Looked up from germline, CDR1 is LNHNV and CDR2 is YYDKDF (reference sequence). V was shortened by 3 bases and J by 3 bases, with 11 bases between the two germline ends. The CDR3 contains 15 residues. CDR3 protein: CATSRGAGYTGELFF. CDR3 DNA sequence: TGTGCCACCAGCAGGGGGGCAGGTTACACCGGGGAGCTGTTTTTT.

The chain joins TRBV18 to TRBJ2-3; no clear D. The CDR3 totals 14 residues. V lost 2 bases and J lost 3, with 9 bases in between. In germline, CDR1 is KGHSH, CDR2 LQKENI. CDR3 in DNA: TGTGCCAGCTCACCAGTTCGGGCGACAGATACGCAGTATTTT. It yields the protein CASSPVRATDTQYF.

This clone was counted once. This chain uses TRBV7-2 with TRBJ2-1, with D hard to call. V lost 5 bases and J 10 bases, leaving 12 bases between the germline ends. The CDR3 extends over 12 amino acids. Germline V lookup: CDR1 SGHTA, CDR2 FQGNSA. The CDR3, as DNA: TGTGCCAGCAGCGTATCGAGCGACGAGCAGTTCTTC. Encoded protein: CASSVSSDEQFF.

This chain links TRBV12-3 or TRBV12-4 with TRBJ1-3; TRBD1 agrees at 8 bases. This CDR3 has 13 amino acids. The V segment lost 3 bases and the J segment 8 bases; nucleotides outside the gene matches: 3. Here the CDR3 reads CASSFATGDTIYF. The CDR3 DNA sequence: TGTGCCAGCAGTTTTGCGACAGGGGACACCATATATTTT.

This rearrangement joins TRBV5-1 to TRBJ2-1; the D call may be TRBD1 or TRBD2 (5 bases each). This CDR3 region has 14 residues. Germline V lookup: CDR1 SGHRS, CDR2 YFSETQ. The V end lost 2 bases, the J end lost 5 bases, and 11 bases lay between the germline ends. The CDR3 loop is CASSLGTRNNEQFF. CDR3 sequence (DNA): TGCGCCAGCAGCTTAGGGACCAGGAACAATGAGCAGTTCTTC.

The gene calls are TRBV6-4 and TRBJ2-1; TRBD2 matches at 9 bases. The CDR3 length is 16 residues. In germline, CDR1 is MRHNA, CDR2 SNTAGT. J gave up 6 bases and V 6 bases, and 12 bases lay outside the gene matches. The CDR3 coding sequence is TGTGCCAGCAGCAGTGACCCCGGACTAGCGCCCAATGAGCAGTTCTTC. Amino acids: CASSSDPGLAPNEQFF.

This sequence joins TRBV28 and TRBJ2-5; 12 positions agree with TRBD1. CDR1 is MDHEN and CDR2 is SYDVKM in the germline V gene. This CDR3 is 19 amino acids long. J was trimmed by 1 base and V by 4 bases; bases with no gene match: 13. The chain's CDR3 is CASSSRWLGTGGRQETQYF. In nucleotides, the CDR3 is TGTGCCAGCAGTTCCCGATGGCTAGGGACAGGGGGCCGCCAAGAGACCCAGTACTTC.

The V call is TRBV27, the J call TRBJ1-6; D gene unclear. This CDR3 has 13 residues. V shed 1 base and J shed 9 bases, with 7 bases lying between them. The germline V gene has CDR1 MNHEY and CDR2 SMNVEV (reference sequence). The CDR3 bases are TGTGCCAGCAGTTTATTTCGGGTTTCACCCCTCCACTTT. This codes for CASSLFRVSPLHF.

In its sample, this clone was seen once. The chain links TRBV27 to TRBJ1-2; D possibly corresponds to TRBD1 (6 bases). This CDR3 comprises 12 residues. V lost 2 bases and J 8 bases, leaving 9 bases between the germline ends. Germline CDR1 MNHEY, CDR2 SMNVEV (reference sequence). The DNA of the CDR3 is TGTGCCAGCAGTTTAGAGGGGGAGGGCTACACCTTC. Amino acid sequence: CASSLEGEGYTF.

DNA for the CDR3: TGTGCCAGCAGCCCCTTCAGGGGGACGGACACCGGGGAGCTGTTTTTT. The encoded protein is CASSPFRGTDTGELFF. The V gene is TRBV14, the J gene TRBJ2-2; 7 positions agree with TRBD1. J gave up 3 bases and V 4 bases, and 8 bases lay outside the gene matches. The germline gives CDR1 SGHDN, CDR2 FVKESK. There are 16 residues in the CDR3.

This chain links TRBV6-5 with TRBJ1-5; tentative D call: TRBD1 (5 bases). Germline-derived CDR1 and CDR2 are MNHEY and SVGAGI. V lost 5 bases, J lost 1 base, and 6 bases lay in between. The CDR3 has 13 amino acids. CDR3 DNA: TGTGCCAGCAGTAGGGACAGCAATCAGCCCCAGCATTTT. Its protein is CASSRDSNQPQHF.

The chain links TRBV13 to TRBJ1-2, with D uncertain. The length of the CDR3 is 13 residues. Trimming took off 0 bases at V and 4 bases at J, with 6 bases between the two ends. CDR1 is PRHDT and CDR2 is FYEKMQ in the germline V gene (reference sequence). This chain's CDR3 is CASSLGQTYGYTF. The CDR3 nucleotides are TGTGCCAGCAGCTTAGGGCAGACCTATGGCTACACCTTC.

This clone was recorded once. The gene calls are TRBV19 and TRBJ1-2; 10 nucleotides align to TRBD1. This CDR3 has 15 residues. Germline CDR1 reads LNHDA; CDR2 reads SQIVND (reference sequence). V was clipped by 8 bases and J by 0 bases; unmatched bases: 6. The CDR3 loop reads CASLSGTGANYGYTF. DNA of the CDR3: TGTGCCAGTTTATCCGGGACAGGGGCTAACTATGGCTACACCTTC.

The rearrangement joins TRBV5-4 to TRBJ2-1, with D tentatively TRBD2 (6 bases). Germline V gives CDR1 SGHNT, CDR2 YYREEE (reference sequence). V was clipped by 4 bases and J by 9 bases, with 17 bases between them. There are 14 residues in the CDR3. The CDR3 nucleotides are TGTGCCAGCAGCCCAAATAGCGGTTCAGTTGAGCAGTTCTTC. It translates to CASSPNSGSVEQFF.

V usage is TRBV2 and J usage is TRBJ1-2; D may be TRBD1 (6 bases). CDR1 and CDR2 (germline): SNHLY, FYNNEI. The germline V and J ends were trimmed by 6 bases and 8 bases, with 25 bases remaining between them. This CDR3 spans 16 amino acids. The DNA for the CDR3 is TGTGCCAGCAGCGGTAACTCAAGAGGGACAATCGGCGGCTACACCTTC. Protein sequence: CASSGNSRGTIGGYTF.

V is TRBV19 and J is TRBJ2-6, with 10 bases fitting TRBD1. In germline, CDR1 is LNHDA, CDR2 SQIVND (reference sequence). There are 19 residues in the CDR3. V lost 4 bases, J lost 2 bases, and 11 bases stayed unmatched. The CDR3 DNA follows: TGTGCCAGTAGTACTGGTTGGGACAGGGGTCTCCCTGGGGCCAACGTCCTGACTTTC. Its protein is CASSTGWDRGLPGANVLTF.

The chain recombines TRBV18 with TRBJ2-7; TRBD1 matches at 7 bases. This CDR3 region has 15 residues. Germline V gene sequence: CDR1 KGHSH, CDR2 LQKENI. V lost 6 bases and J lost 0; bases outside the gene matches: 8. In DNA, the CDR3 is TGTGCCAGCTCGCAAGCGACAGGGAGCTCCTACGAGCAGTACTTC. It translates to CASSQATGSSYEQYF.

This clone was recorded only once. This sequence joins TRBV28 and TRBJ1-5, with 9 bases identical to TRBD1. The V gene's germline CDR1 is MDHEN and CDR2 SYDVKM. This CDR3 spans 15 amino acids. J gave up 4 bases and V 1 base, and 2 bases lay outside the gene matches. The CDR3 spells CASSLSGTGNQPQHF. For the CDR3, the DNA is TGTGCCAGCAGTTTATCAGGGACAGGGAATCAGCCCCAGCATTTT. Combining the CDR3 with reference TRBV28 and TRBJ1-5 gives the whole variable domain DVKVTQSSRYLVKRTGEKVFLECVQDMDHENMFWYRQDPGLGLRLIYFSYDVKMKEKGDIPEGYSVSREKKERFSLILESASTNQTSMYLCASSLSGTGNQPQHFGDGTRLSIL.

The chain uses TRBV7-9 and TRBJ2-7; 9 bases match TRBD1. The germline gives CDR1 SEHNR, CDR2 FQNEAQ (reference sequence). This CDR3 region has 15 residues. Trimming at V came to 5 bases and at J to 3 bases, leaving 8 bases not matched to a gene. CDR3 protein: CASSKTGTGRYEQYF. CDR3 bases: TGTGCCAGCAGCAAAACCGGGACAGGGCGCTACGAGCAGTACTTC. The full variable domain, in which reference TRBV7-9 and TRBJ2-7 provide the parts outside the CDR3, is DTGVSQNPRHKITKRGQNVTFRCDPISEHNRLYWYRQTLGQGPEFLTYFQNEAQLEKSRLLSDRFSAERPKGSFSTLEIQRTEQGDSAMYLCASSKTGTGRYEQYFGPGTRLTVT.

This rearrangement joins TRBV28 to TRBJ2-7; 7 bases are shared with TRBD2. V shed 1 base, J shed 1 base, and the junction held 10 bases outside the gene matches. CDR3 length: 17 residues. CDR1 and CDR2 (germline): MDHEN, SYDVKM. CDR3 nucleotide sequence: TGTGCCAGCAGTTTATACTCCGGCGGGAGCGATTCCTACGAGCAGTACTTC. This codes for CASSLYSGGSDSYEQYF.

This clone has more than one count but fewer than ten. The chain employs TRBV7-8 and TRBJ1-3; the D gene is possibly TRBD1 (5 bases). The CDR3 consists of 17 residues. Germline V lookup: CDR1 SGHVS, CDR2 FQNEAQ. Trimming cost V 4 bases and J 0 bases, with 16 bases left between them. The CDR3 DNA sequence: TGTGCCAGCAGCTATCAACAGGCCAGCCTCTCTGGAAACACCATATATTTT. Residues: CASSYQQASLSGNTIYF.

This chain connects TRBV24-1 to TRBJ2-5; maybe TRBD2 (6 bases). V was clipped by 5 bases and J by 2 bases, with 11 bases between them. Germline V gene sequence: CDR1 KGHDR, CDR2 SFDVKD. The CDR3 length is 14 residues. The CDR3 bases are TGTGCCACCAGTGGAATAGCGGCGCAAGAGACCCAGTACTTC. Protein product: CATSGIAAQETQYF.

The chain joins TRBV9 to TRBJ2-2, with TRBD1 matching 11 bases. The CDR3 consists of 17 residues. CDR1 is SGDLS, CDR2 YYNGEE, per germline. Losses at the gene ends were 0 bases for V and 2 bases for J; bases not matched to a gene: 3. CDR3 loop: CASSVGTGGLNTGELFF. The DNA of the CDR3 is TGTGCCAGCAGCGTAGGGACAGGGGGCCTCAACACCGGGGAGCTGTTTTTT.